This TCR beta chain was documented in a study of shared T cell receptors in the human thymus. Germline lookup yields CDR1 SGHNT and CDR2 YENEEA. V was clipped by 5 bases and J by 4 bases, with 17 bases between them. This CDR3 contains 15 residues. Here immunoSEQ multiplex PCR was the method, and the copy in TCRdb shows in-frame clones only, minus some. The sample contains 72,000 or so clones, about 95% of which appear only once. The sequenced sample was thymocytes. The chain joins TRBV11-3 to TRBJ2-5; possible D gene TRBD1, 6 bases. This receptor was obtained from a human donor. The CDR3 is CASSPAGDASETQYF. The CDR3 nucleotides are TGTGCCAGCAGCCCTGCAGGGGACGCTTCAGAGACCCAGTACTTC.